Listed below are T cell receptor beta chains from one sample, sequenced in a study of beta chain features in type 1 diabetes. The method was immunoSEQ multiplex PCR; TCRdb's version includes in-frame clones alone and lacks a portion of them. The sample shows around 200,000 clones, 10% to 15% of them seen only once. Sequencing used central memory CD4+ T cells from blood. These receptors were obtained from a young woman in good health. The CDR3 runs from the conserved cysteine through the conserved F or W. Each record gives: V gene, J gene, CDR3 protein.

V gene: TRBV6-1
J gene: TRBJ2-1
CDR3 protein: CASKGQGFSEQFF

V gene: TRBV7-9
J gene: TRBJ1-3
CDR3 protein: CASSLQGAPGNTIYF

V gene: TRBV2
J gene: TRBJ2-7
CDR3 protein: CAPGGQGAYEQYF

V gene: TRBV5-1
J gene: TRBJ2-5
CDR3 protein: CASSDPGLGQETQYF

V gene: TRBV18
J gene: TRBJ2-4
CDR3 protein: CASSPESGGRVIQYF

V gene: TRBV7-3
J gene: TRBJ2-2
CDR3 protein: CASSSYRDSEGGELFF

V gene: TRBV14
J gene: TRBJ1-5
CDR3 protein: CASSHRDSSHSNQPQHF

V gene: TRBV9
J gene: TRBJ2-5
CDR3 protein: CASSLQGVRQETQYF

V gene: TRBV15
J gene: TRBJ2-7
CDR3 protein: CATSSHEGDSSYEQYF

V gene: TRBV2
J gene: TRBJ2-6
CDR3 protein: CASGRDSGANVLTF

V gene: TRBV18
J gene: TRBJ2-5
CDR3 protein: CASSPLRREGHETQYF

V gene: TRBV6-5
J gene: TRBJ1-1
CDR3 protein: CASSYSTAASTEAFF

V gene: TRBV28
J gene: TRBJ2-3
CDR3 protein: CASTAQLAVNTDTQYF

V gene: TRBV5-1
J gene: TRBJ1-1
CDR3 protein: CASSSQGWDTEAFF

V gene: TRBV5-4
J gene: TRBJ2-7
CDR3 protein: CASSEGGGGRAPEQYF

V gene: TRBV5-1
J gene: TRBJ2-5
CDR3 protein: CASSLEGTGTETQYF

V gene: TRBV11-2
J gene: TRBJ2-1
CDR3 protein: CASSSPAGGTLEQFF

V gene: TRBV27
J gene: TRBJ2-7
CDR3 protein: CASSLGRGRTYF

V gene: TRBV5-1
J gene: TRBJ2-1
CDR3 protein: CASSSAGNDYNEQFF

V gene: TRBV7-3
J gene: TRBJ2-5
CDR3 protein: CASSLRTGVQETQYF

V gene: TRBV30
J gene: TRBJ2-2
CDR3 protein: CAWRGQGGTGELFF

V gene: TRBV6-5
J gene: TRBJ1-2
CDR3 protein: CASNPGPWYGYTF

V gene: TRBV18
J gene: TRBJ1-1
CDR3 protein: CASSQGLNTEAFF

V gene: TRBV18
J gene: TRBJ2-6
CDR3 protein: CASSPGQGRWSGANVLTF

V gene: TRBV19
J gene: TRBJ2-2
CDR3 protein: CASRAAGQNTGELFF

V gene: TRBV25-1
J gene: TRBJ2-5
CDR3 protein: CASSRGVGETQYF

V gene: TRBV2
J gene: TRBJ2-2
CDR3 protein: CASNLGAGELFF

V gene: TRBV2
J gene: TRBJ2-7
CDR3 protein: CASSELAYEQYF

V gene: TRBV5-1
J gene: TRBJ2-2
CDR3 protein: CASSVDRGNTGELFF

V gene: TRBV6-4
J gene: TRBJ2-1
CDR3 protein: CASSYSPTSGIYNEQFF

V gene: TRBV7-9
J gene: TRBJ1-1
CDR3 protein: CASSFEGARDTEAFF

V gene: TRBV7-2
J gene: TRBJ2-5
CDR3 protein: CASSPRKLGGGETQYF

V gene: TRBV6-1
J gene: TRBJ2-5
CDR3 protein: CASSRQETQYF

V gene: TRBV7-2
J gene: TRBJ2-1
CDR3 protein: CASSLSLLAARGNEQFF

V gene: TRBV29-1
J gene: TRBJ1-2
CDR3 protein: CSVAGGTSNYGYTF

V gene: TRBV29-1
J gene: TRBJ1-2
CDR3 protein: CSVKTGESILGYTF

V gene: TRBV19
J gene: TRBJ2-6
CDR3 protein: CASSASGAGANVLTF

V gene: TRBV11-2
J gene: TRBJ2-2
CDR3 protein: CASSASGGNTGELFF

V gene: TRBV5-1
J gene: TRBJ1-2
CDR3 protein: CASSQPGTNYGYTF

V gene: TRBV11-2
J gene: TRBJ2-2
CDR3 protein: CASSLSDTGELFF

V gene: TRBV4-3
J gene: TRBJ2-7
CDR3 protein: CASSQDQGFSYEQYF